The present T cell receptor beta chain was sequenced within a study of blood T cell repertoires in COVID-19. Across the whole study: Italy, Spain and the United States were the sources of the convalescent and acute COVID-19 samples. PBMCs, B-cell-depleted T cells, or T cells provided the cDNA or gDNA that made up the material.

The CDR3 spans 15 residues. The V segment lost 1 base and the J segment 7 bases; nucleotides outside the gene matches: 5. Looked up from germline, CDR1 is SGHAT and CDR2 is FQNNGV. How the authors handled the data: It was from reference gene primer amplification that nucleated cell counts were estimated. TCRdb's table, derived via immunoSEQ multiplex PCR, lists solely in-frame clones and lacks some. V, J and clone size are those of that table, while D and trimming were read from the DNA. The table includes 59,000 or so clones, over 70% detected once. This clone was observed a single time. Sequencing was carried out using peripheral blood. V and J are TRBV11-2 and TRBJ2-1, with 9 positions matching TRBD1. This TCR was sampled from a woman aged 50 to 65 with active or convalescent COVID-19. CDR3 sequence: CASSLGTGVTNEQFF. CDR3 coding DNA: TGTGCCAGCAGCTTAGGGACAGGGGTCACGAATGAGCAGTTCTTC.